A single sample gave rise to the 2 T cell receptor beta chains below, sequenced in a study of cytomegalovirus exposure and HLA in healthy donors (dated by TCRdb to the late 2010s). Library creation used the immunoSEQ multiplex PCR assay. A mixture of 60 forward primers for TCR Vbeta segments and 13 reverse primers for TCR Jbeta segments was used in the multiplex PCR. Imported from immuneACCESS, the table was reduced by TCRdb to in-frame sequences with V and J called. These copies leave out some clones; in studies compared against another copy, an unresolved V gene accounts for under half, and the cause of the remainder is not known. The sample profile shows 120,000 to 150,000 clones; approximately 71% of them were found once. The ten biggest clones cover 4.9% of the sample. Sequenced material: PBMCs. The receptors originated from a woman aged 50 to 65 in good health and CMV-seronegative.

Here the CDR3 reads CASSLEGQGPEAFF. The CDR3 nucleotides read TGCGCCAGCAGCTTGGAGGGACAGGGACCTGAAGCTTTCTTT. The chain carries TRBV5-1 and TRBJ1-1; 9 positions agree with TRBD1. Trimming took 0 bases from V and 6 from J; bases not matched to a gene: 3. Per the germline V gene, CDR1 is SGHRS and CDR2 is YFSETQ. The CDR3 has 14 amino acids.

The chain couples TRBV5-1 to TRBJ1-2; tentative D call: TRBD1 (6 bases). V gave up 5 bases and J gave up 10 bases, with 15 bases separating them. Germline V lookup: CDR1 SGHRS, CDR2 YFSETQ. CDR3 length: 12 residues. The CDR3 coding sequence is TGCGCCAGCAGTGCCGAGGACAGTAACTACACCTTC. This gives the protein CASSAEDSNYTF.